This TCR beta chain was profiled in a study of beta chain features in type 1 diabetes (dated by TCRdb to 2016 to 2019). General notes on the study: Patients and healthy donors did not differ in mean age, gender distribution, total cell number or subset yield. Whereas all 30 or so donors provided naive and central memory subsets, regulatory and stem cell-like memory subsets were isolated from just 8 patients and about 8 healthy donors. Across all samples, fewer than 130 million sorted cells were examined, and cell number per subset correlated strongly with RNA yield. In the study, TCRB repertoires of sorted circulating CD4+ T cell subsets from recently diagnosed type 1 diabetes patients were compared with those of matched healthy donors.

The CDR3, from cysteine to phenylalanine, totals 16 residues. Only the CDR3 region is kept as DNA, spanning 48 bases read in frame from base 1. At the junction V is shortened by 0 bases and J by 0 bases, with 13 bases in between. The germline V gene encodes CDR1 SGHRS and CDR2 YFSETQ. All of the isolated RNA was reverse transcribed with the High Capacity cDNA Reverse Transcription Kit, so expressed TCRB transcripts were sequenced. Deep immunoSEQ sequencing was applied to naive, central memory and regulatory T cell samples, giving an average of around 3.4 million total reads per sample. After sorted cells were lysed in RLT buffer, RNA was extracted with DNase-treated RNeasy Micro or Mini kits, with the choice depending on cell number. Each cell subset was processed on its own to prevent cross-contamination, while patient and healthy donor samples were processed together. TCRB sequences were amplified from cDNA with the immunoSEQ multiplex PCR, producing 87-bp fragments spanning the CDR3 region. The amplicons were sequenced using the Illumina HiSeq platform. On the authors' methods: Synthetic template baselines were used to correct PCR bias computationally, reads within Hamming distance 2 were collapsed, and singletons that could not be merged were discarded. Reads were aligned against IMGT to assign V, D and J genes, CDR3 length and insertions or deletions at six rearrangement sites. Within each subset, clonotype counts were normalized to sorted cell number, after which true diversity and Gini coefficients were computed with the tcR R package. The overlap coefficient, calculated on TCRB nucleotide sequences, was used to measure repertoire sharing. Out-of-frame TCRB sequences from naive cells were analyzed as a proxy for the pre-selection repertoire. TCRdb obtained this table from immuneACCESS and retained in-frame rearrangements with V and J assigned. These tables miss some clones; where compared with another copy, unresolved V genes account for less than half of the shortfall, and the remainder is unexplained. V and J calls and clone size come straight from that table; D and trimming were deduced from the DNA. In this sample the table shows a few hundred thousand clones, around 16% of which occur a single time. The ten most abundant clones make up roughly 0.015% of the sample.

To note about this clone: Its antigen is currently not known. No much larger clone exists at a distance of one base, and base qualities are not known.

From each donor, a single peripheral blood sample of roughly 0.11 L on average was drawn into heparinised tubes. Naive, central memory, regulatory and stem cell-like memory CD4+ T cells were sorted on a BD FACSAria II using a panel including CD45RO, CCR7, CD25, CD127, CD95 and CD27. A purity above 95% was achieved for all sorted populations. PBMCs were separated immediately by Lymphoprep density gradient centrifugation and were stained directly, without being cultured. So that batch effects would be minimized, each experiment stained and sorted samples in pairs, pairing one healthy donor with one patient. General conclusions and limits of the study: At VDJ recombination sites, type 1 diabetes patients had fewer insertions and more deleted nucleotides, which implies abnormalities in thymic rearrangement. Because cDNA was sequenced instead of genomic DNA, highly expressing activated cells could be over-represented, though the groups showed no difference in activation or CD3 levels. Because the HLA sub-analyses included only small numbers of individuals, any influence of HLA type on TCRB rearrangement was left unresolved. In all four CD4+ subsets, TCRB CDR3 length was moderately but significantly shorter in type 1 diabetes patients. Shorter templates might have been favored by PCR, but patient and control samples were amplified and corrected together, so both groups would have been affected equally by any skew. Naive, central memory and regulatory TCRB repertoires appeared more similar among patients than among healthy donors.

The rearranged chain carries TRBV5-1 and TRBJ2-7; the D gene lacks a confident call. The receptor comes from a young man with type 1 diabetes. Input material: naive CD4+ T cells from blood. Per the publication, the cell subset or site label means: true naive CD4+ T cells. The DNA reads TGCGCCAGCAGCTTGGATGTTCGGTCAATCTCCTACGAGCAGTACTTC. Its amino acids are CASSLDVRSISYEQYF.